This entry lists 32 T cell receptor beta chains sequenced from one sample in a study of Graves' ophthalmopathy and Graves' hyperthyroidism (dated by TCRdb to 2016 to 2018). Sequencing relied on an Illumina HiSeq 2000. For repertoire sequencing, TCR beta CDR3 regions were amplified from RNA transcripts. HTBI primers and the Qiagen OneStep RT-PCR kit were used in a first-round RT-PCR, which was followed by a second-round multiplex PCR, size selection and purification. In-frame beta chains were kept once TCRdb had trimmed the public reads at Q25 with fastp and called clones with MiXCR. CDR3 protein duplicates are merged, each entry listing the most common genes and DNA. The sample records some 1.1 million distinct CDR3 sequences, about 40% of which are singletons. Over 8.5% of the sample is taken by the ten largest. The sequencing sample was made of peripheral blood or thyroid tissue (not recorded which). These receptors all come from an adult man with Graves' hyperthyroidism.

This clonotype was picked up a small number of times. The V call is TRBV12-3 or TRBV12-4, the J call TRBJ1-2, with unresolved D. This CDR3 contains 14 residues. V lost 2 bases, J lost 4 bases, and 11 bases lay in between. CDR3 protein: CASSLKRAGYGYTF. CDR3 DNA: TGTGCCAGCAGTTTAAAACGCGCGGGCTATGGCTACACCTTC.

This clonotype has at least ten counts. The V gene is TRBV9, the J gene TRBJ2-7; D is unclear. The CDR3 consists of 15 residues. Germline V CDR1 and CDR2: SGDLS, YYNGEE. Trimming removed 0 bases at V and 1 base at J, with 11 bases between. The CDR3: CASSVAVGLSYEQYF. The CDR3 DNA follows: TGTGCCAGCAGCGTAGCTGTGGGTTTATCCTACGAGCAGTACTTC.

Concerning this clonotype: This is likely a read error, given that the CDR3 carries no conserved phenylalanine or tryptophan at its end. No DNA is shown, since the ends of the CDR3 on it are uncertain; the CDR3 is the one TCRdb lists. The chain recombines TRBV6-6 with TRBJ1-6. The CDR3 extends over 11 residues, inclusive of both ends. Germline V gene sequence: CDR1 MNHNY, CDR2 SVGAGI (reference sequence). CDR3 sequence: CASSYSGTPPS.

This chain uses TRBV20-1 with TRBJ1-4, with D possibly matching TRBD1 (5 bases). The CDR3 is 14 amino acids. Per the germline V gene, CDR1 is DFQATT and CDR2 is SNEGSKA (reference sequence). Trimming removed 3 bases at V and 6 bases at J, with 14 bases between. The CDR3 protein is CSASMWGRDEKLFF. CDR3 sequence (DNA): TGCAGTGCTAGTATGTGGGGGAGGGATGAAAAACTGTTTTTT.

At least ten counts were recorded for this clonotype. CDR3 protein: CASSLKEWGETQYF. The CDR3 DNA reads TGTGCCAGCAGCTTGAAGGAGTGGGGAGAGACCCAGTACTTC. The chain combines TRBV7-9 with TRBJ2-5; D remains ambiguous. Trimming cost V 3 bases and J 4 bases, with 12 bases left between them. The germline V gene encodes CDR1 SEHNR and CDR2 FQNEAQ (reference sequence). This CDR3 comprises 14 residues.

The V gene is TRBV9, the J gene TRBJ1-1; TRBD1 might be the D (6 bases). The CDR3 is 16 residues long. Trimming shortened V by 7 bases and J by 0 bases, and 19 bases separated the two germline ends. The germline V gene encodes CDR1 SGDLS and CDR2 YYNGEE. CDR3 sequence (DNA): TGTGCCAGCTCACCTCAGACAGGCTCCCTGAACACTGAAGCTTTCTTT. Its protein is CASSPQTGSLNTEAFF.

A single count supports this clonotype. The chain links TRBV7-6 to TRBJ2-2; tentative D call: TRBD1 (6 bases). Germline-derived CDR1 and CDR2 are SGHVS and FNYEAQ. The CDR3 contains 14 residues. V was pared by 3 bases and J by 7 bases, with 12 bases between. The DNA of the CDR3 is TGTGCCAGCAGCTTTATTCAAGGGGGCGGGGAGCTGTTTTTT. Translation gives CASSFIQGGGELFF.

The chain joins TRBV7-2 to TRBJ1-5; the D is unclear. This CDR3 has 16 residues. Germline V gene data show CDR1 as SGHTA and CDR2 as FQGNSA. V shed 5 bases and J shed 0 bases, with 14 bases lying between them. As DNA, the CDR3 is TGTGCCAGCAGCCCCCGGCTGCTTAATAGCAATCAGCCCCAGCATTTT. Its translation: CASSPRLLNSNQPQHF.

The sample holds a few counts of this clonotype. The rearrangement uses TRBV7-8 and TRBJ2-2; no reliable D call. The CDR3 is made up of 12 amino acids. Trimming pared 9 bases from V and 6 bases from J, leaving 11 bases between. Germline V gene sequence: CDR1 SGHVS, CDR2 FQNEAQ. The CDR3 here is CASYGMAGELFF. The CDR3 region has the DNA TGTGCCAGTTACGGCATGGCCGGGGAGCTGTTTTTT.

This clonotype was detected a few times. The chain couples TRBV7-9 to TRBJ1-6, with D hard to call. The germline gives CDR1 SEHNR, CDR2 FQNEAQ (reference sequence). There are 13 residues in the CDR3. Trimming shortened V by 3 bases and J by 14 bases, and 14 bases separated the two germline ends. The CDR3 DNA follows: TGTGCCAGCAGCTTGTCCCAGGTGGTGGCCCTCCACTTT. This codes for CASSLSQVVALHF.

This chain connects TRBV18 to TRBJ1-2; 10 bases fit TRBD1. Germline assignment: CDR1 KGHSH and CDR2 LQKENI. After removal of 5 bases from V and 7 bases from J, the junction contained 7 bases not matched to a gene. The CDR3 is 14 amino acids. CDR3 region: CASSSRQGASGYTF. DNA of the CDR3: TGTGCCAGCTCATCCCGACAGGGGGCGAGTGGCTACACCTTC.

This clonotype has a handful of counts. This chain links TRBV5-6 with TRBJ1-1; no firm D call. Trimming took 10 bases from V and 2 from J, leaving 12 bases between them. The CDR3 loop spans 12 amino acids. CDR1 and CDR2 from the germline V gene are SGHDT and YYEEEE. In nucleotides, the CDR3 is TGTGCCTGGATCTGGCTAAACACTGAAGCTTTCTTT. This translates into CAWIWLNTEAFF.

This clonotype was detected only once. The chain recombines TRBV7-8 with TRBJ2-7, with 14 bases matching TRBD2. Per the germline V gene, CDR1 is SGHVS and CDR2 is FQNEAQ. Germline trimming cut 7 bases from V and 7 bases from J; bases unmatched to any gene: 9. This CDR3 contains 15 residues. DNA for the CDR3: TGTGCCAGCATATCGGGACTAGCGGGAGAAAGGGAGCAGTACTTC. As protein: CASISGLAGEREQYF. Complete variable domain (other parts from reference TRBV7-8 and TRBJ2-7): GAGVSQSPRYKVAKRGQDVALRCDPISGHVSLFWYQQALGQGPEFLTYFQNEAQLDKSGLPSDRFFAERPEGSVSTLKIQRTQQEDSAVYLCASISGLAGEREQYFGPGTRLTVT.

There are a few counts of this clonotype. The rearrangement joins TRBV6-5 to TRBJ2-7; D gene ambiguous. V lost 4 bases to trimming and J lost 9 bases, with 10 bases between them. Per the germline V gene, CDR1 is MNHEY and CDR2 is SVGAGI. This CDR3 is built from 11 residues. CDR3 residues: CASSFADLQYF. CDR3 coding DNA: TGTGCCAGCAGTTTTGCGGATTTGCAGTACTTC.

This clonotype was found a few times. CDR3 in DNA: TGTGCCATCAAGGGGGGGAGAGATTACGAGCAGTACTTC. Translation: CAIKGGRDYEQYF. The chain uses TRBV10-3 and TRBJ2-7; the D gene is possibly TRBD2 (7 bases). V was pared by 7 bases and J by 4 bases, with 14 bases between. CDR3 length equals 13 residues. The germline gives CDR1 ENHRY, CDR2 SYGVKD.

This rearrangement joins TRBV7-8 to TRBJ1-5; D call uncertain. CDR3 length: 13 amino acids. Germline lookup yields CDR1 SGHVS and CDR2 FQNEAQ. V was shortened by 1 base and J by 6 bases, with 7 bases between the two germline ends. CDR3 nucleotides: TGTGCCAGCAGCTTAGAACGAAGTCAGCCCCAGCATTTT. It encodes CASSLERSQPQHF.

This clonotype was picked up a small number of times. The chain links TRBV6-2 or TRBV6-3 to TRBJ2-7; maybe TRBD2 (5 bases). The CDR3 runs to 14 residues. The germline V gene has CDR1 MNHEY and CDR2 SVGEGT. Between the trimmed V and J ends, which lost 2 bases and 2 bases, there was a span of 10 bases. CDR3 sequence: CASSYGGAAYEQYF. The CDR3 nucleotides are TGTGCCAGCAGTTACGGCGGAGCGGCCTACGAGCAGTACTTC.

The CDR3, as DNA: TGTGCCAGCAGTTTAGCCAGTCGAAAAGATCAGCCCCAGCATTTT. As protein: CASSLASRKDQPQHF. This sequence joins TRBV12-3 or TRBV12-4 and TRBJ1-5; D unclear. The germline V and J ends were trimmed by 0 bases and 5 bases, with 11 bases remaining between them. The CDR3 covers 15 residues.

Ten or more counts support this clonotype. This chain uses TRBV20-1 with TRBJ1-1, with D possibly matching TRBD1 (5 bases). From germline, CDR1 is DFQATT and CDR2 SNEGSKA (reference sequence). The CDR3 consists of 14 residues. Deletions cut 3 bases from V and 6 bases from J, with 17 bases between. CDR3 region: CSASRPGSGPEAFF. CDR3 nucleotide sequence: TGCAGTGCTAGTCGGCCAGGGTCGGGACCTGAAGCTTTCTTT.

This clonotype came up many times. The chain uses TRBV2 and TRBJ2-7; 8 positions agree with TRBD1. CDR1 and CDR2 from the germline V gene are SNHLY and FYNNEI. Trimming removed 8 bases from V and 6 bases from J; junction bases left unmatched: 9. This CDR3 has 13 amino acids. The CDR3 region is CASGSGQGGEQYF. The CDR3, as DNA: TGTGCCAGCGGATCCGGACAGGGTGGCGAGCAGTACTTC.

This clonotype was observed many times. V is TRBV7-2 and J is TRBJ2-7, with a possible D match to TRBD1 (5 bases). This CDR3 contains 13 residues. Germline V gene lookup returns CDR1 SGHTA and CDR2 FQGNSA. The V gene lost 5 bases and the J gene lost 9 bases, with 17 bases spanning the gap. The CDR3 nucleotides are TGTGCCAGCAGCCCCCTGACAGCTACGGTGCAGTACTTC. Residues: CASSPLTATVQYF.

The chain employs TRBV6-5 and TRBJ2-2; weak D call: TRBD1 (6 bases). Germline CDR1 reads MNHEY; CDR2 reads SVGAGI. V lost 6 bases and J lost 3, with 14 bases in between. The length of the CDR3 is 15 residues. CDR3 loop: CASRWQGIDTGELFF. The CDR3 DNA follows: TGTGCCAGCAGGTGGCAGGGGATTGACACCGGGGAGCTGTTTTTT.

At least ten counts were recorded for this clonotype. The gene calls are TRBV10-2 and TRBJ1-5; the D gene is possibly TRBD1 (6 bases). The V end lost 4 bases, the J end lost 1 base, and 11 bases lay between the germline ends. The CDR3 is 15 residues long. The germline V gene has CDR1 WSHSY and CDR2 SAAADI. The CDR3 DNA is TGCGCCAGCAGTGTACAGGGCGCCAGCAATCAGCCCCAGCATTTT. Translation gives CASSVQGASNQPQHF.

In this sample, this clonotype turned up many times. The chain recombines TRBV7-3 with TRBJ2-5; TRBD1 agrees at 12 bases. V dropped 2 bases and J dropped 4; count of bases not matched to a gene: 5. This CDR3 contains 16 residues. Germline V gene lookup returns CDR1 SGHTA and CDR2 FQGTGA. CDR3 in DNA: TGTGCCAGCAGCTTAGGGGGACAGGGGGCAGGAGAGACCCAGTACTTC. It translates to CASSLGGQGAGETQYF.

This clonotype was counted between two and nine times. The final CDR3 position lacks the conserved phenylalanine or tryptophan, pointing to a likely read error. The genes are TRBV20-1 and TRBJ2-7; 15 bases are shared with TRBD2. V lost 6 bases and J lost 6; bases outside the gene matches: 9. Germline CDR1 is DFQATT and CDR2 is SNEGSKA (reference sequence). CDR3 length: 15 residues. CDR3: CSAEGPGLAGGEQYL. In DNA, the CDR3 is TGCAGTGCCGAGGGTCCGGGACTAGCGGGGGGCGAGCAGTACCTC.

As concerns this clonotype: This may be a read error, as it is one base from a much larger clone. The V call is TRBV3-1, the J call TRBJ2-7, with D unresolved. Germline V lookup: CDR1 LGHDT, CDR2 YNNKEL (reference sequence). The CDR3 has 12 amino acids. Trimming shortened V by 4 bases and J by 1 base, and 5 bases separated the two germline ends. In DNA form, the CDR3 reads TGTGCCAGCAGCCGCCATTCCTACGAGCAGTACTTC. Translated: CASSRHSYEQYF.

The chain couples TRBV7-2 to TRBJ1-1; TRBD1 agrees at 8 bases. The CDR3 covers 15 residues. Germline lookup yields CDR1 SGHTA and CDR2 FQGNSA. J was trimmed by 7 bases and V by 6 bases; bases with no gene match: 13. CDR3 bases: TGTGCCAGCAGTTCGTCCGGGACAGGACAAATTGAAGCTTTCTTT. Translated: CASSSSGTGQIEAFF.

This clonotype came up many times. The chain joins TRBV14 to TRBJ1-4; D uncertain. Germline CDR1 and CDR2: SGHDN and FVKESK. The CDR3 totals 17 residues. V gave up 0 bases and J gave up 3 bases, with 14 bases separating them. In DNA form, the CDR3 reads TGTGCCAGCAGCCAAGACGGCAGCGGGCGGTCTAATGAAAAACTGTTTTTT. Encoded protein: CASSQDGSGRSNEKLFF. Together with reference TRBV14 and TRBJ1-4, the CDR3 gives the full variable domain: EAGVTQFPSHSVIEKGQTVTLRCDPISGHDNLYWYRRVMGKEIKFLLHFVKESKQDESGMPNNRFLAERTGGTYSTLKVQPAELEDSGVYFCASSQDGSGRSNEKLFFGSGTQLSVL.

A word on this clonotype: A much bigger clone sits one base away, suggesting this may be a read error. This rearrangement joins TRBV20-1 to TRBJ1-3; no firm D call. V gave up 7 bases and J gave up 1 base, with 17 bases separating them. CDR1 and CDR2 from the germline V gene are DFQATT and SNEGSKA (reference sequence). The CDR3 runs to 15 residues. Here the CDR3 reads CSVRISGSSGNTIYF. The DNA of the CDR3 is TGCAGTGTTAGGATCTCAGGTTCTTCTGGAAACACCATATATTTT.

The chain has TRBV7-8 and TRBJ1-5; D is perhaps TRBD1 (6 bases). The V gene's germline CDR1 is SGHVS and CDR2 FQNEAQ. Trimming left V 2 bases short and J 5 bases short, with 13 bases between. This CDR3 region has 15 residues. The CDR3 bases are TGTGCCAGCAGCTTAACAACAGGGCGGGATCAGCCCCAGCATTTT. It yields the protein CASSLTTGRDQPQHF.

There are many counts of this clonotype. The V gene is TRBV12-3 or TRBV12-4, the J gene TRBJ2-2; D gene uncertain. V lost 7 bases and J 6 bases, leaving 6 bases between the germline ends. The CDR3 runs 11 residues. This chain's CDR3 is CASTESGELFF. In DNA, the CDR3 is TGTGCCAGCACCGAGTCCGGGGAGCTGTTTTTT.

This clonotype was recorded a few times. The chain recombines TRBV6-1 with TRBJ1-5; D is possibly TRBD1 (5 bases). The CDR3 loop spans 13 amino acids. Germline CDR1 is MNHNS and CDR2 is SASEGT. V was clipped by 4 bases and J by 13 bases, with 17 bases between them. The CDR3: CASSVNTPRQQHF. In DNA, the CDR3 is TGTGCCAGCAGTGTAAATACACCGAGACAGCAGCATTTT.